This entry describes one TCR beta chain. No antigen is known for it. Full-length variable regions came from constant-region reverse primers plus semi-nested Nested Universal Primer A PCR. MiXCR was run by TCRdb on the 5' RACE reads, yielding one entry per CDR3 protein. This sample has tens of thousands of distinct CDR3 sequences, with about 28% found just once. Trimming stripped 5 bases from V and 7 bases from J, with 18 bases between. This CDR3 region has 15 residues. Germline V lookup: CDR1 SGHTA, CDR2 FQGNSA. Study conclusions and caveats: Tumor memory CD4+ T cell TCR gene usage clustered with blood and lymph node memory CD4+ cells and lymph node naive CD4+ cells.

Sequenced sample: naive CD4+ T cells sorted from blood. Subset meaning: naive CD4+ T cells, CD4+CD45RA+CD25-. The rearrangement uses TRBV7-2 and TRBJ1-5; the D gene is possibly TRBD1 (5 bases). The origin of this receptor is a female donor with breast cancer. Written as DNA, the CDR3 is TGTGCCAGCAGCCAAAGTCGGGGGAACGGGCAGCCCCAGCATTTT. It codes for CASSQSRGNGQPQHF.